Each of the 29 T cell receptor beta chains below was sequenced from the same sample in a study of cytomegalovirus exposure and HLA in healthy donors. The PCR contained 60 Vbeta and 13 Jbeta primers. The data were produced by immunoSEQ multiplex PCR, yet TCRdb's version contains in-frame clones alone and is incomplete. This repertoire shows about 180,000 clones, 77% found once; its top ten account for about 1.5%. Material: PBMCs. Receptors were obtained from a woman aged 25 to 45 in good health and CMV-seropositive.

The chain employs TRBV7-2 and TRBJ2-7, with a tentative D call TRBD1 (6 bases). Trimming left V 6 bases short and J 6 bases short, with 12 bases between. The CDR3 runs 12 residues. Germline V CDR1 and CDR2: SGHTA, FQGNSA. In DNA, the CDR3 is TGTGCCAGCAGTAACAGGGAGTCCGAGCAGTACTTC. It yields the protein CASSNRESEQYF.

This chain joins TRBV18 and TRBJ2-1, with 9 bases lining up with TRBD2. Germline V gives CDR1 KGHSH, CDR2 LQKENI. V was pared by 4 bases and J by 3 bases, with 7 bases of the junction left unmatched. This CDR3 contains 16 residues. DNA of the CDR3: TGTGCCAGCTCACTCATAGCGGGAGAGGACTACAATGAGCAGTTCTTC. This gives the protein CASSLIAGEDYNEQFF.

This chain joins TRBV30 and TRBJ1-2; TRBD1 matches at 10 bases. Trimming cost V 7 bases and J 7 bases; bases outside gene matches: 3. The CDR3 covers 11 residues. Germline V gene sequence: CDR1 GTSNPN, CDR2 SVGIG (reference sequence). For the CDR3, the DNA is TGTGCCTCGACAGGGGGCCTTGGCTACACCTTC. Amino acid sequence: CASTGGLGYTF.

The rearrangement joins TRBV19 to TRBJ1-5, with D possibly TRBD1 on 5 matching bases. Trimming stripped 1 base from V and 7 bases from J, with 14 bases between. Germline V gene lookup returns CDR1 LNHDA and CDR2 SQIVND (reference sequence). The CDR3 consists of 15 residues. In DNA form, the CDR3 reads TGTGCCAGTAGTATAGCCGGGACCGGAGGGCAGCCCCAGCATTTT. Its protein is CASSIAGTGGQPQHF. Full variable domain (outside the CDR3, taken from reference TRBV19 and TRBJ1-5): DGGITQSPKYLFRKEGQNVTLSCEQNLNHDAMYWYRQDPGQGLRLIYYSQIVNDFQKGDIAEGYSVSREKKESFPLTVTSAQKNPTAFYLCASSIAGTGGQPQHFGDGTRLSIL.

The gene calls are TRBV5-1 and TRBJ2-1, with D tentatively TRBD2 (6 bases). V lost 0 bases, J lost 15 bases, and 16 bases lay in between. Germline V gene sequence: CDR1 SGHRS, CDR2 YFSETQ. This CDR3 spans 13 amino acids. As DNA, the CDR3 is TGCGCCAGCAGCTTGGCCCCGGGAGCCCATCCGTTCTTC. Protein product: CASSLAPGAHPFF.

The chain has TRBV7-2 and TRBJ2-3, with D maybe TRBD2 (6 bases). This CDR3 has 18 residues. From germline, CDR1 is SGHTA and CDR2 FQGNSA. V was pared by 3 bases and J by 9 bases, with 28 bases between. For the CDR3, the DNA is TGTGCCAGCAGCTTTGGATTGGGGACTTCCCCCCGCACAGGAACGCAGTATTTT. Protein product: CASSFGLGTSPRTGTQYF. Together with reference TRBV7-2 and TRBJ2-3, the CDR3 gives the full variable domain: GAGVSQSPSNKVTEKGKDVELRCDPISGHTALYWYRQSLGQGLEFLIYFQGNSAPDKSGLPSDRFSAERTGGSVSTLTIQRTQQEDSAVYLCASSFGLGTSPRTGTQYFGPGTRLTVL.

This sequence joins TRBV5-1 and TRBJ2-5, with TRBD2 matching over 12 bases. The J call may be incorrect, as the DNA end agrees better with TRBJ2-7. The germline CDR1 and CDR2 sequences are SGHRS and YFSETQ. This CDR3 spans 17 amino acids. CDR3 region: CASSLTSGRTSGSEQYF. The CDR3 bases are TGCGCCAGCAGCTTGACTAGCGGGAGGACTTCCGGCTCCGAGCAGTACTTC.

A few counts support this clone. This chain connects TRBV28 to TRBJ2-7; the D gene is possibly TRBD1 (6 bases). Germline lookup yields CDR1 MDHEN and CDR2 SYDVKM. The V end lost 5 bases, the J end lost 7 bases, and 15 bases lay between the germline ends. This CDR3 region has 13 residues. This CDR3 reads CASSAPGTREQYF. In nucleotides, the CDR3 is TGTGCCAGCAGTGCACCAGGGACACGGGAGCAGTACTTC.

J is TRBJ1-2 and V is TRBV27; 7 nucleotides match TRBD1. The CDR3 covers 12 residues. Germline V CDR1 and CDR2: MNHEY, SMNVEV (reference sequence). With V trimmed by 2 bases and J by 6 bases, 0 bases remained unmatched. CDR3 DNA sequence: TGTGCCAGCAGTTTAAGGGGGCATGGCTACACCTTC. The encoded protein is CASSLRGHGYTF.

V and J are TRBV27 and TRBJ2-5; D is unresolved. Trimming shortened V by 0 bases and J by 7 bases, and 12 bases separated the two germline ends. The CDR3 runs 14 residues. Per germline, CDR1 MNHEY and CDR2 SMNVEV (reference sequence). DNA for the CDR3: TGTGCCAGCAGTTTATCCAGCAGGTACGGGACCCAGTACTTC. The encoded protein is CASSLSSRYGTQYF.

The V call is TRBV27, the J call TRBJ1-4; perhaps TRBD1 as D (6 bases). V lost 2 bases and J lost 10, with 11 bases in between. The CDR3 loop spans 13 amino acids. Per germline, CDR1 MNHEY and CDR2 SMNVEV (reference sequence). In nucleotides, the CDR3 is TGTGCCAGCAGTTTAGGGACAATGGGAAAACTGTTTTTT. The encoded protein is CASSLGTMGKLFF. Variable domain in full (rest from reference TRBV27 and TRBJ1-4): EAQVTQNPRYLITVTGKKLTVTCSQNMNHEYMSWYRQDPGLGLRQIYYSMNVEVTDKGDVPEGYKVSRKEKRNFPLILESPSPNQTSLYFCASSLGTMGKLFFGSGTQLSVL.

There are a few counts of this clone. This chain uses TRBV6-1 with TRBJ2-1, with 14 bases aligning to TRBD2. The V gene's germline CDR1 is MNHNS and CDR2 SASEGT. The CDR3 length is 19 residues. V lost 4 bases and J lost 2; bases outside the gene matches: 10. The CDR3 DNA sequence: TGTGCCAGCAGTGCCCCCCCGGGACTAGCGGGAGCAACCTACAATGAGCAGTTCTTC. Translation: CASSAPPGLAGATYNEQFF.

V is TRBV2 and J is TRBJ2-1; no reliable D call. This CDR3 has 13 residues. Germline CDR1 is SNHLY and CDR2 is FYNNEI. Trimming shortened V by 1 base and J by 5 bases, and 6 bases separated the two germline ends. The CDR3 nucleotides read TGTGCCAGCAGTGAAGGACAAAACAATGAGCAGTTCTTC. It yields the protein CASSEGQNNEQFF.

V is TRBV10-3 and J is TRBJ1-5; D call uncertain. The V gene lost 3 bases and the J gene lost 1 base, with 4 bases spanning the gap. Germline values: CDR1 ENHRY, CDR2 SYGVKD. This CDR3 spans 13 amino acids. DNA of the CDR3: TGTGCCATCAGTGAACAGAGCAATCAGCCCCAGCATTTT. It is translated as CAISEQSNQPQHF.

The chain has TRBV4-3 and TRBJ2-3; D unclear. The germline V gene has CDR1 LGHNA and CDR2 YSLEER. The length of the CDR3 is 15 residues. Trimming left V 0 bases short and J 2 bases short, with 9 bases between. The DNA for the CDR3 is TGCGCCAGCAGCCAAGATAAGCTATACACAGATACGCAGTATTTT. The encoded protein is CASSQDKLYTDTQYF.

This clone has more than one count but fewer than ten. The J gene is TRBJ1-1, the V gene TRBV19; no definite D call. The germline V gene encodes CDR1 LNHDA and CDR2 SQIVND (reference sequence). The CDR3 runs 13 residues. With 6 bases removed from V and 0 bases from J, the gap between germline ends came to 8 bases. Here the CDR3 reads CASRQRMNTEAFF. For the CDR3, the DNA is TGTGCCAGTAGACAGAGAATGAACACTGAAGCTTTCTTT.

The chain uses TRBV7-6 and TRBJ2-1, with 9 nucleotides matching TRBD2. In germline, CDR1 is SGHVS, CDR2 FNYEAQ. Trimming took 3 bases from V and 8 from J; bases not matched to a gene: 17. The CDR3 consists of 18 residues. The CDR3 coding sequence is TGTGCCAGCAGCTTCCTAGAGGCGGGAGGGCCCTTAGGGGATGAGCAGTTCTTC. Translation: CASSFLEAGGPLGDEQFF. Supplemented by reference TRBV7-6 and TRBJ2-1, the full variable domain reads GAGVSQSPRYKVTKRGQDVALRCDPISGHVSLYWYRQALGQGPEFLTYFNYEAQQDKSGLPNDRFSAERPEGSISTLTIQRTEQRDSAMYRCASSFLEAGGPLGDEQFFGPGTRLTVL.

This clone was counted a single time. The J gene is TRBJ1-5, the V gene TRBV28, with 7 bases identical to TRBD1. The CDR3 covers 14 residues. V shed 6 bases and J 2 bases; nucleotides not matched to a gene: 4. Germline CDR1 and CDR2: MDHEN and SYDVKM. The CDR3, as DNA: TGTGCCAGCAGGGGGGACAGCCGCAATCAGCCCCAGCATTTT. Protein sequence: CASRGDSRNQPQHF.

The chain couples TRBV29-1 to TRBJ2-7; tentative D call: TRBD2 (5 bases). V was pared by 7 bases and J by 7 bases, with 20 bases between. The germline V gene encodes CDR1 SQVTM and CDR2 ANQGSEA. This CDR3 spans 13 amino acids. Written as DNA, the CDR3 is TGCAGCGGCCTTGGTATAAGGGAGAGAGAGCAGTACTTC. It translates to CSGLGIREREQYF.

This chain uses TRBV5-6 with TRBJ1-1; tentative D call: TRBD1 (5 bases). The CDR3 is 14 amino acids. CDR1 and CDR2 (germline): SGHDT, YYEEEE. The germline V and J ends were trimmed by 0 bases and 3 bases, with 9 bases remaining between them. The CDR3: CASSLVGGDTEAFF. The CDR3 DNA reads TGTGCCAGCAGCTTGGTTGGGGGGGACACTGAAGCTTTCTTT.

This chain links TRBV5-4 with TRBJ2-2; a possible D gene is TRBD1 (6 bases). The CDR3 is 16 amino acids. Trimming left V 3 bases short and J 0 bases short, with 12 bases between. Germline CDR1 SGHNT, CDR2 YYREEE (reference sequence). CDR3 amino acids: CASSSTGQSNTGELFF. As DNA, the CDR3 is TGTGCCAGCAGCTCGACCGGACAGTCGAACACCGGGGAGCTGTTTTTT.

J is TRBJ2-3 and V is TRBV2; 15 bases are a match to TRBD2. Germline V gives CDR1 SNHLY, CDR2 FYNNEI. The trim removed 6 bases at V and 3 bases at J, leaving 4 bases unmatched. This CDR3 contains 16 residues. CDR3 amino acids: CASRKGLAGGTDTQYF. The CDR3, as DNA: TGTGCCAGCAGAAAAGGACTAGCGGGAGGGACAGATACGCAGTATTTT.

This clone came up once. The V gene is TRBV10-1, the J gene TRBJ2-7; D is perhaps TRBD2 (7 bases). V was cut by 6 bases and J by 7 bases, with 10 bases left in between. Germline CDR1 and CDR2: WNHNN and SYGVQD (reference sequence). CDR3 length: 11 amino acids. The CDR3 nucleotides are TGCGCCAGCAGCGAGGGGGGGGAGCAGTACTTC. As protein: CASSEGGEQYF.

This clone was seen just once. The chain is built from TRBV7-9 and TRBJ1-1; D is perhaps TRBD1 (6 bases). Per germline, CDR1 SEHNR and CDR2 FQNEAQ (reference sequence). Trimming took off 1 base at V and 2 bases at J, with 11 bases between the two ends. The CDR3 is made up of 15 amino acids. For the CDR3, the DNA is TGTGCCAGCAGCTTAGAACAGGGTCCTAACACTGAAGCTTTCTTT. Protein: CASSLEQGPNTEAFF.

Only a few counts were recorded for this clone. The CDR3 here is CASNSRDGGTDTQYF. For the CDR3, the DNA is TGTGCCAGCAATAGCCGGGATGGGGGCACAGATACGCAGTATTTT. The V call is TRBV6-1, the J call TRBJ2-3, with a tentative D call TRBD2 (5 bases). Trimming removed 7 bases at V and 1 base at J, with 15 bases between. CDR3 size: 15 residues. Germline values: CDR1 MNHNS, CDR2 SASEGT.

The chain joins TRBV2 to TRBJ1-1, with D possibly matching TRBD1 (5 bases). The germline CDR1 and CDR2 sequences are SNHLY and FYNNEI. The CDR3 runs to 13 residues. Trimming took 7 bases from V and 1 from J, leaving 10 bases between them. CDR3: CASTKGENTEAFF. The CDR3 region has the DNA TGTGCCAGCACTAAAGGGGAGAACACTGAAGCTTTCTTT.

The chain joins TRBV7-7 to TRBJ2-3; D unresolved. The germline gives CDR1 SSHAT, CDR2 FNYEAQ (reference sequence). V was clipped by 1 base and J by 2 bases, with 7 bases between them. The CDR3 consists of 14 residues. The CDR3 here is CASSLGPNTDTQYF. DNA for the CDR3: TGTGCCAGCAGCTTAGGGCCAAACACAGATACGCAGTATTTT. Filled out from reference TRBV7-7 and TRBJ2-3, the complete variable domain reads GAGVSQSPRYKVTKRGQDVTLRCDPISSHATLYWYQQALGQGPEFLTYFNYEAQPDKSGLPSDRFSAERPEGSISTLTIQRTEQRDSAMYRCASSLGPNTDTQYFGPGTRLTVL.

This clone has just a few counts. The rearrangement joins TRBV28 to TRBJ1-3; 8 bases agree with TRBD1. CDR3 size: 15 residues. The germline V gene has CDR1 MDHEN and CDR2 SYDVKM. Trimming cost V 5 bases and J 4 bases; bases outside gene matches: 7. The CDR3 loop reads CASSDLRDRGNTIYF. CDR3 DNA sequence: TGTGCCAGCAGTGATCTCCGGGACAGGGGAAACACCATATATTTT.

This clone has only a few counts. V gene TRBV6-1 combines with J gene TRBJ2-7; the D gene is possibly TRBD2 (6 bases). The CDR3 length is 15 residues. Germline-derived CDR1 and CDR2 are MNHNS and SASEGT. V lost 6 bases, J lost 7 bases, and 22 bases lay in between. CDR3 amino acids: CASSKSGLNLDEQYF. The CDR3 nucleotides read TGTGCCAGCAGCAAATCGGGACTGAACCTTGATGAGCAGTACTTC.